This record looks at one T cell receptor (beta chain) sequence and its context. Its specific antigen is unknown. No much larger clonotype is one base removed from it; base qualities were not supplied. Enrolling through a virtual design, the prospective study's participants ranged in age from roughly 18 to 90 years and lived across roughly 23 United States geographic areas. To assign participants to cohorts, the prospective study relied on clinical history that participants themselves reported in a screening survey and a study questionnaire. Recovered participants in ImmuneRACE Cohort 3 were defined by two consecutive negative NP/OP PCR tests, clearance by a healthcare professional, or resolution of symptoms. In the prospective study, whole blood, serum and a nasopharyngeal or oropharyngeal swab were collected from each participant by mobile phlebotomists. Additional blood draws and questionnaires over a 2-month period could optionally be provided by prospective study participants. Before DNA extraction, prospective study blood samples were shipped either frozen or at room temperature.

This sample was included in a study of blood T cell repertoires in COVID-19 (dated by TCRdb to the early 2020s). Turning to the overall study: Collaborator samples came from the United States, Italy and Spain and covered acute and convalescent phases of COVID-19. The prospective study material was composed of cDNA or gDNA derived from T cells, B-cell-depleted T cells, or PBMCs. Subjects who had been exposed to COVID-19, were actively infected with it, or had recovered from it provided the deeply sampled blood TCRbeta repertoires that made up the dataset. The repertoires were released in a freely available public database intended as a resource for research on the immune response to SARS-CoV-2. The samples were drawn from the first 160 participants of the ongoing ImmuneRACE study and from some 1,300 subjects provided by 6 global collaborators. The sample metadata nearly always contained a de-identified subject ID, COVID-19 status, age in years and sex. Where HLA class I and class II types were available, the types were taken from metadata supplied by the sample provider, not from assay-based typing.

The research as a whole found: How much clinical and demographic metadata was included differed by source and by participant, and the metadata was provided uncurated.

The immunoSEQ Assay, a bias-controlled multiplex PCR, was used to amplify TCRbeta CDR3 regions from genomic DNA. The authors' pipeline ran thus. The number of nucleated cells in each sample was estimated from the amplification of reference gene primers within the assay. Sequence reads were collapsed and filtered to measure the absolute abundance of every unique TCRbeta CDR3 rearrangement. For each sample, productive Simpson clonality was calculated as the square root of Simpson's diversity index over productive rearrangements. TCRdb's version of the immuneACCESS table is confined to in-frame rearrangements and falls short of the full clone set. An unresolved V gene accounts for under half of the shortfall where checked; the remainder is of unknown origin. V, J and clone size are taken as reported in that table, and D and trimming were inferred from the DNA itself. The sample includes approximately 400,000 clones, with 88% observed a single time. The top ten clonotypes cover 1.2% of the sample.

Measured from the cysteine to the phenylalanine, the CDR3 is 15 residues long. Only the CDR3 region is kept as DNA, spanning 45 bases read in frame from base 1. The germline V gene supplies CDR1 MDHEN and CDR2 SYDVKM. Trimming leaves V shorter by 5 bases and J shorter by 1 base, with the junction holding 7 bases beyond the gene matches. The sample consisted of PBMCs or T cells enriched from blood (not recorded which). The rearranged chain carries TRBV28 and TRBJ1-1, with 7 bases in between that match TRBD1. The source is a woman in her late teens or twenties who had recovered from COVID-19. The CDR3: CASSHDRVGNTEAFF. The nucleotides read TGTGCCAGCAGTCATGACAGGGTCGGGAACACTGAAGCTTTCTTT.